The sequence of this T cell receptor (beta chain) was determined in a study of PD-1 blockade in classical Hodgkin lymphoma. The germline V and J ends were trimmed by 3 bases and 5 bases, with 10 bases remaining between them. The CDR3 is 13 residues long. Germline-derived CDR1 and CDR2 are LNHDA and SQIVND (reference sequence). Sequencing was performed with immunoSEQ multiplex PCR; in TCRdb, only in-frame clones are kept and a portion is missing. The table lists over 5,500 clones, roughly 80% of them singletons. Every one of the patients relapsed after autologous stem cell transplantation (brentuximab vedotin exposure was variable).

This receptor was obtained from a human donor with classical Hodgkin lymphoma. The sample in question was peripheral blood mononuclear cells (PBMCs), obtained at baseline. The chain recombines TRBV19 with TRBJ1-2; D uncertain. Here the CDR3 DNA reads TGTGCCAGTAGTATGGGTAGACCGTATGGCTACACCTTC. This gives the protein CASSMGRPYGYTF.